The 18 T cell receptor beta chains presented below share a single source sample, sequenced in a study of T-cell reconstitution after alpha-beta-depleted transplantation in children (TCRdb year 2016). Libraries were prepared through PCR. TCRdb lists the instrument as Illumina HiSeq 2500. TCR library preparation used molecular barcoding, with unique molecular identifiers applied to normalize quantification of the TCRbeta repertoire. TCRdb trimmed the raw reads at Q25, called clones with MiXCR and kept productive beta chains. Here each entry gathers all rows of one CDR3 protein and keeps the most common genes and DNA. This sample lists hundreds of thousands of distinct CDR3 sequences; around 9.1% were detected once. Together, the top ten hold 7.5% of the sample. Per the publication, the treatment or condition label means: allogeneic hematopoietic cell transplantation with graft depleted of TCRalphabeta T cells and CD19 B cells.

Sample: PBMCs, taken before TCRalphabeta/CD19-depleted stem cell transplant. The receptors here all came from a boy in the first two years of life with acute myeloid leukemia, due to receive a stem cell transplant.

This clonotype was detected many times. The genes are TRBV11-2 and TRBJ2-5; the D gene is possibly TRBD1 (5 bases). The CDR3 length is 14 residues. Per the germline V gene, CDR1 is SGHAT and CDR2 is FQNNGV. V lost 0 bases to trimming and J lost 8 bases, with 13 bases between them. For the CDR3, the DNA is TGTGCCAGCAGCTTAGATCAGGCAGGGAATACCCAGTACTTC. Translated: CASSLDQAGNTQYF. Together with reference TRBV11-2 and TRBJ2-5, the CDR3 gives the full variable domain: EAGVAQSPRYKIIEKRQSVAFWCNPISGHATLYWYQQILGQGPKLLIQFQNNGVVDDSQLPKDRFSAERLKGVDSTLKIQPAKLEDSAVYLCASSLDQAGNTQYFGPGTRLLVL.

The V call is TRBV7-3, the J call TRBJ2-3; 8 bases agree with TRBD2. Germline CDR1 reads SGHTA; CDR2 reads FQGTGA. J was trimmed by 4 bases and V by 3 bases; bases with no gene match: 6. This CDR3 is built from 15 residues. CDR3 loop: CASSFGTSGADTQYF. CDR3 in DNA: TGTGCCAGCAGCTTTGGTACTAGCGGTGCAGATACGCAGTATTTT.

This sequence joins TRBV12-3 or TRBV12-4 and TRBJ1-1, with TRBD1 as a possible D gene (5 bases). The CDR3 consists of 15 residues. The V end lost 2 bases, the J end lost 3 bases, and 13 bases lay between the germline ends. For the CDR3, the DNA is TGTGCCAGCAGTTTACAAGACGTCAGGGACACTGAAGCTTTCTTT. Residues: CASSLQDVRDTEAFF.

This clonotype was seen at least ten times. V is TRBV4-1 and J is TRBJ1-1; D is undetermined. The CDR3 sequence is 15 residues long. The germline V gene has CDR1 MGHRA and CDR2 YSYEKL. V lost 3 bases and J lost 0, with 11 bases in between. CDR3 in DNA: TGCGCCAGCAGCCAGGGTTGGGGAATGAACACTGAAGCTTTCTTT. The encoded protein is CASSQGWGMNTEAFF.

This clonotype was detected only a few times. V is TRBV30 and J is TRBJ2-5; D is perhaps TRBD1 (6 bases). This CDR3 contains 11 residues. The ends were cut back, 3 bases at V and 4 bases at J, with 6 bases in the middle. CDR1 and CDR2 (germline): GTSNPN, SVGIG (reference sequence). CDR3 amino acids: CAWRQGETQYF. CDR3 coding DNA: TGTGCCTGGAGACAGGGAGAGACCCAGTACTTC.

At least ten counts were recorded for this clonotype. J is TRBJ2-2 and V is TRBV4-1; 8 nucleotides agree with TRBD2. The CDR3 runs 14 residues. CDR1 and CDR2 (germline): MGHRA, YSYEKL. V shed 6 bases and J 5 bases; nucleotides not matched to a gene: 5. The CDR3 DNA is TGCGCCAGCAGAATGTTAGCGGGAACCGGGGAGCTGTTTTTT. Its protein product is CASRMLAGTGELFF.

This clonotype was seen repeatedly, ten times or more. The rearrangement uses TRBV29-1 and TRBJ1-4, with D tentatively TRBD1 (6 bases). CDR1 is SQVTM, CDR2 ANQGSEA, per germline. This CDR3 spans 14 amino acids. The germline V and J ends were trimmed by 1 base and 7 bases, with 13 bases remaining between them. The CDR3 loop reads CSVEVGGVGEKLFF. The DNA of the CDR3 is TGCAGCGTTGAAGTAGGGGGGGTTGGTGAAAAACTGTTTTTT.

This clonotype was seen repeatedly, ten times or more. This chain links TRBV5-5 with TRBJ2-1; 12 bases align to TRBD2. The CDR3 is made up of 17 amino acids. The germline V gene encodes CDR1 SGHKS and CDR2 YYEKEE (reference sequence). Germline trimming cut 0 bases from V and 0 bases from J; bases unmatched to any gene: 1. CDR3 sequence: CASSLGTSGASYNEQFF. The CDR3 DNA follows: TGTGCCAGCAGCTTGGGGACTAGCGGGGCCTCCTACAATGAGCAGTTCTTC.

At least ten counts were recorded for this clonotype. A junction end diverges from the germline sequence, so it may reflect a read error. V and J are TRBV7-7 and TRBJ2-3; TRBD1 is a possible D gene (5 bases). The germline V gene has CDR1 SSHAT and CDR2 FNYEAQ (reference sequence). There are 14 residues in the CDR3. CDR3 DNA sequence: TGTGCTAGCAGCTTAGGGGTGTTCACAGATACGCAGTATTTT. The encoded protein is CASSLGVFTDTQYF.

This clonotype was seen at least ten times. This rearrangement joins TRBV9 to TRBJ2-2; either TRBD1 or TRBD2 may fit D (5 bases each). This CDR3 spans 10 amino acids. Germline assignment: CDR1 SGDLS and CDR2 YYNGEE. V lost 7 bases and J lost 7, with 5 bases in between. CDR3: CASGGGELFF. CDR3 coding DNA: TGTGCCAGCGGGGGCGGGGAGCTGTTTTTT.

To note about this clonotype: Given a much more abundant clone one base away, this may be a read error. The chain joins TRBV29-1 to TRBJ1-1, with 7 bases fitting TRBD1. Losses at the gene ends were 7 bases for V and 4 bases for J; bases not matched to a gene: 6. Germline V CDR1 and CDR2: SQVTM, ANQGSEA. The CDR3 has 12 amino acids. The CDR3 DNA is TGCAGCGATACAGGGGAAACCACTGAAGCTTTCTTT. Translated, it gives CSDTGETTEAFF.

In this sample, this clonotype turned up many times. The chain recombines TRBV12-3 or TRBV12-4 with TRBJ2-7; TRBD2 might be the D (5 bases). The ends were cut back, 3 bases at V and 4 bases at J, with 16 bases in the middle. The length of the CDR3 is 15 residues. The DNA of the CDR3 is TGTGCCAGCAGTTTGTTGGTAGCGCGATCTTACGAGCAGTACTTC. This codes for CASSLLVARSYEQYF.

The sample holds many counts of this clonotype. This chain links TRBV10-3 with TRBJ1-2; perhaps TRBD1 as D (6 bases). The CDR3 totals 14 residues. Germline assignment: CDR1 ENHRY and CDR2 SYGVKD. V lost 3 bases and J lost 0, with 8 bases in between. The CDR3 loop reads CAISDRGPNYGYTF. The CDR3 DNA is TGTGCCATCAGTGACAGGGGCCCTAACTATGGCTACACCTTC.

This clonotype occurred many times. The genes are TRBV4-2 and TRBJ2-6; 9 bases fit TRBD1. Per the germline V gene, CDR1 is LGHNA and CDR2 is YNFKEQ. The J segment lost 3 bases and the V segment lost 0 bases, leaving 12 bases of the junction unmatched. The CDR3 has 20 amino acids. The CDR3 loop reads CASSQEREDRGIYGANVLTF. The CDR3 DNA follows: TGTGCCAGCAGCCAAGAGAGAGAGGACAGGGGAATTTATGGGGCCAACGTCCTGACTTTC.

This clonotype was observed a few times. The rearrangement joins TRBV20-1 to TRBJ1-1, with TRBD1 identical over 10 bases. With V trimmed by 2 bases and J by 1 base, 4 bases remained unmatched. The CDR3 has 15 amino acids. Per the germline V gene, CDR1 is DFQATT and CDR2 is SNEGSKA (reference sequence). The CDR3 reads CSARSRTGGNTEAFF. The CDR3 nucleotides are TGCAGTGCTAGATCCCGGACAGGGGGGAACACTGAAGCTTTCTTT.

The CDR3 DNA reads TGTGCCAGCAGCTTAGGGGGGTACTGGAAAGAGACCCAGTACTTC. Its translation: CASSLGGYWKETQYF. The V call is TRBV7-8, the J call TRBJ2-5; D may be TRBD1 or TRBD2 (5 bases each). Looked up from germline, CDR1 is SGHVS and CDR2 is FQNEAQ. Trimming shortened V by 1 base and J by 3 bases, and 12 bases separated the two germline ends. The CDR3 is made up of 15 amino acids.

This clonotype came up a few times. This chain joins TRBV5-1 and TRBJ2-1; D perhaps matches TRBD1 (5 bases). This CDR3 has 15 amino acids. CDR1 SGHRS and CDR2 YFSETQ come from the germline V gene. Trimming shortened V by 0 bases and J by 3 bases, and 10 bases separated the two germline ends. Written as DNA, the CDR3 is TGCGCCAGCAGCTTGGAGGGGTTAAACTACAATGAGCAGTTCTTC. This encodes CASSLEGLNYNEQFF.

At least ten counts were recorded for this clonotype. V and J are TRBV5-1 and TRBJ2-1; D may be TRBD2 (6 bases). The CDR3 totals 16 residues. The germline V gene encodes CDR1 SGHRS and CDR2 YFSETQ. Trimming left V 4 bases short and J 0 bases short, with 14 bases between. CDR3 nucleotides: TGCGCCAGCAGCCCGTCCGGGACTCGCTCCTACAATGAGCAGTTCTTC. Translating gives CASSPSGTRSYNEQFF.